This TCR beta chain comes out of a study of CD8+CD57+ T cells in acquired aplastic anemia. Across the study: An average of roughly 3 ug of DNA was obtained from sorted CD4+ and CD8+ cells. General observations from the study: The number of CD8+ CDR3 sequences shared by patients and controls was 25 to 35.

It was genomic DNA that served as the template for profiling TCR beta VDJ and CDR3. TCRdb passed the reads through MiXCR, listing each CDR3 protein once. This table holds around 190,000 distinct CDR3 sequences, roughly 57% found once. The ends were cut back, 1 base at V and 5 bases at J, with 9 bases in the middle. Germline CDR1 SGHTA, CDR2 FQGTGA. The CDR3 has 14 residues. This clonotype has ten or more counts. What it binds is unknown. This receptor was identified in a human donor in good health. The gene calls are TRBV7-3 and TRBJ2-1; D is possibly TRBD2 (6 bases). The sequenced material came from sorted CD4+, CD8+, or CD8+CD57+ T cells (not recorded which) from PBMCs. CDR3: CASSLIGGDNEQFF. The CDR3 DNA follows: TGTGCCAGCAGCTTAATAGGAGGGGACAATGAGCAGTTCTTC.